This T cell receptor (beta chain) appears in the sequencing data of a study of beta chain features in type 1 diabetes. Across the study: Cell yields, gender and age were similar in healthy donors and patients. All samples together contributed 90 million to 110 million sorted cells for examination. Study findings and constraints: The naive, central memory and Treg TCRB repertoires looked more alike in patients than they did in healthy donors. PCR may have favored shorter templates equally in patients and controls.

Since all of the isolated RNA was reverse transcribed, expressed TCRB transcripts were what got sequenced. Sequencing used immunoSEQ multiplex PCR; TCRdb keeps in-frame clones, though not all of them. The table has roughly 330,000 clones, 11% seen once; the top ten hold about 0.015%. Comment on this clone: Antigen unknown.

This CDR3 has 14 residues. Germline V lookup: CDR1 MDHEN, CDR2 SYDVKM. V lost 6 bases and J lost 4; bases outside the gene matches: 5. The receptor comes from a woman in her twenties or thirties in good health. Sequencing was carried out using naive CD4+ T cells from blood. The chain is built from TRBV28 and TRBJ2-1; 8 bases match TRBD1. In DNA, the CDR3 is TGTGCCAGCAGAGGGGACAGGAGATACAATGAGCAGTTCTTC. Translating it yields CASRGDRRYNEQFF.